This entry lists 23 T cell receptor beta chains sequenced from one sample in a study of shared clonotypes between healthy human individuals. TCRdb keeps only in-frame clones here, not all; method: immunoSEQ multiplex PCR. The repertoire holds millions of clones, with about 95% as singletons. Naive CD8 cells comprised CD45RO-negative, CCR7-positively selected cells, excluding terminally differentiated effector memory CD45RA+ cells. Material for sequencing was naive CD8+ T cells sorted from blood. These receptors were taken from a young man in good health.

CDR3 sequence reads: CASSEDWGVDADTQYF. CDR3 DNA: TGTGCCAGCAGTGAAGATTGGGGAGTTGACGCAGATACGCAGTATTTT. This rearrangement joins TRBV6-1 to TRBJ2-3; a possible D gene is TRBD2 (5 bases). The CDR3 covers 16 residues. CDR1 is MNHNS, CDR2 SASEGT, per germline. The V end was cut by 1 base, the J end by 4 bases, with 15 bases between.

This rearrangement joins TRBV5-1 to TRBJ1-1; no reliable D call. The CDR3 length is 14 residues. Trimming pared 6 bases from V and 2 bases from J, leaving 14 bases between. The germline gives CDR1 SGHRS, CDR2 YFSETQ. The CDR3 reads CASTLLGPNTEAFF. The CDR3 DNA reads as TGCGCCAGCACCCTACTTGGACCTAACACTGAAGCTTTCTTT.

The rearrangement joins TRBV5-4 to TRBJ2-7; D gene uncertain. The CDR3 has 15 amino acids. CDR1 is SGHNT, CDR2 YYREEE, per germline (reference sequence). Trimming cost V 3 bases and J 0 bases, with 13 bases left between them. The CDR3 region has the DNA TGTGCCAGCAGCTCAGAGGCCTACAGCTCCTACGAGCAGTACTTC. Encoded protein: CASSSEAYSSYEQYF.

A few counts support this clone. The chain carries TRBV11-2 and TRBJ2-7; D is unclear. CDR3 length: 11 residues. V lost 2 bases and J 5 bases, leaving 4 bases between the germline ends. CDR1 and CDR2 (germline): SGHAT, FQNNGV. The CDR3 is CASSLFDEQYF. Here the CDR3 DNA reads TGTGCCAGCAGCTTATTTGACGAGCAGTACTTC.

The chain employs TRBV6-5 and TRBJ1-5, with unresolved D. There are 14 residues in the CDR3. Trimming left V 5 bases short and J 4 bases short, with 12 bases between. Germline-derived CDR1 and CDR2 are MNHEY and SVGAGI. CDR3 DNA sequence: TGTGCCAGCAGTCCCACCCATGGGAATCAGCCCCAGCATTTT. Amino acids: CASSPTHGNQPQHF.

The rearrangement joins TRBV5-6 to TRBJ1-5; 9 bases align to TRBD1. CDR3 size: 17 residues. Germline loops: CDR1 SGHDT, CDR2 YYEEEE. J was trimmed by 0 bases and V by 0 bases; bases with no gene match: 4. The CDR3 DNA reads as TGTGCCAGCAGCTTGGGGGGACAGGGATATAGCAATCAGCCCCAGCATTTT. This sequence encodes CASSLGGQGYSNQPQHF.

The rearrangement links TRBV10-3 to TRBJ2-1; 7 bases are shared with TRBD1. Trimming took 4 bases from V and 7 from J; bases not matched to a gene: 13. CDR3 size: 16 residues. Germline V gives CDR1 ENHRY, CDR2 SYGVKD. Here the CDR3 DNA reads TGTGCCATCAGTGGCGACAGGGACCCGACTGGGAATGAGCAGTTCTTC. Protein product: CAISGDRDPTGNEQFF.

The J gene is TRBJ1-1, the V gene TRBV6-1, with no clear D. Trimming took 7 bases from V and 7 from J, leaving 13 bases between them. This CDR3 has 12 amino acids. Germline V CDR1 and CDR2: MNHNS, SASEGT. The CDR3 region has the DNA TGTGCCAGCATTCCGGCCGTAAATGAAGCTTTCTTT. This gives the protein CASIPAVNEAFF.

This chain joins TRBV27 and TRBJ1-6; D gene uncertain. V was shortened by 5 bases and J by 4 bases, with 6 bases between the two germline ends. The CDR3 runs to 13 residues. Germline values: CDR1 MNHEY, CDR2 SMNVEV (reference sequence). In DNA, the CDR3 is TGTGCCAGCAGTAACAGATATAATTCACCCCTCCACTTT. It specifies CASSNRYNSPLHF.

V is TRBV7-2 and J is TRBJ2-3; 11 positions match TRBD2. This CDR3 has 16 residues. Trimming removed 4 bases from V and 8 bases from J; junction bases left unmatched: 11. Per the germline V gene, CDR1 is SGHTA and CDR2 is FQGNSA. The CDR3 coding sequence is TGTGCCAGCAGCTCAGCTAGCGGGGGGCCCCAGGGTACGCAGTATTTT. This sequence encodes CASSSASGGPQGTQYF.

The chain employs TRBV6-5 and TRBJ1-2, with TRBD1 as a possible D gene (5 bases). Trimming removed 0 bases at V and 11 bases at J, with 16 bases between. The CDR3 sequence is 14 residues long. The germline gives CDR1 MNHEY, CDR2 SVGAGI. CDR3 DNA: TGTGCCAGCAGTTACTCGATCGGGGCTCTGTGGTACACCTTC. This gives the protein CASSYSIGALWYTF.

The chain joins TRBV6-5 to TRBJ1-1; 7 nucleotides match TRBD1. Germline trimming cut 2 bases from V and 0 bases from J; bases unmatched to any gene: 6. The CDR3 sequence is 16 residues long. Germline V lookup: CDR1 MNHEY, CDR2 SVGAGI. The CDR3 nucleotides are TGTGCCAGCAGTTACGAGGGGGCCCTCATGAACACTGAAGCTTTCTTT. It is translated as CASSYEGALMNTEAFF.

The chain carries TRBV6-5 and TRBJ2-1, with D tentatively TRBD2 (5 bases). Per the germline V gene, CDR1 is MNHEY and CDR2 is SVGAGI. The CDR3 length is 15 residues. V dropped 8 bases and J dropped 8 bases, with 22 bases sitting between them. This chain's CDR3 is CASQLWLAPEHEQFF. The CDR3 bases are TGTGCCAGCCAGTTGTGGCTAGCTCCCGAGCATGAGCAGTTCTTC.

This chain links TRBV27 with TRBJ2-5, with D uncertain. Trimming stripped 3 bases from V and 0 bases from J, with 11 bases between. Germline assignment: CDR1 MNHEY and CDR2 SMNVEV (reference sequence). This CDR3 comprises 15 residues. CDR3 DNA sequence: TGTGCCAGCAGTTTTGGTCTCGGCAACCAAGAGACCCAGTACTTC. Translated, it gives CASSFGLGNQETQYF.

The chain couples TRBV9 to TRBJ2-7; 7 nucleotides line up with TRBD1. This CDR3 is built from 15 residues. Looked up from germline, CDR1 is SGDLS and CDR2 is YYNGEE. The J segment lost 2 bases and the V segment lost 0 bases, leaving 5 bases of the junction unmatched. Written as DNA, the CDR3 is TGTGCCAGCAGCGTAGCGGAGACAGGGACCTACGAGCAGTACTTC. This sequence encodes CASSVAETGTYEQYF.

The chain combines TRBV10-2 with TRBJ1-2; a possible D gene is TRBD1 (5 bases). V shed 3 bases and J shed 5 bases, with 16 bases lying between them. Germline CDR1 reads WSHSY; CDR2 reads SAAADI. The CDR3 length is 15 residues. The CDR3 DNA reads TGCGCCAGCAGTGAAACCGGGACGTCAAAGTATGGCTACACCTTC. Translation: CASSETGTSKYGYTF.

V gene TRBV6-1 combines with J gene TRBJ2-1, with D perhaps TRBD2 (7 bases). V was pared by 3 bases and J by 6 bases, with 21 bases between. The CDR3 covers 17 residues. The germline V gene encodes CDR1 MNHNS and CDR2 SASEGT. Written as DNA, the CDR3 is TGTGCCAGCAGTGAGGGGGGGCGGCGCTTTCCCATCAATGAGCAGTTCTTC. Protein sequence: CASSEGGRRFPINEQFF.

About this clone itself: This specimen includes other DNA sequences encoding the same CDR3. V gene TRBV5-1 combines with J gene TRBJ2-5, with 10 bases matching TRBD2. After removal of 1 base from V and 1 base from J, the junction contained 1 base not matched to a gene. The V gene's germline CDR1 is SGHRS and CDR2 YFSETQ. The CDR3 runs to 15 residues. The CDR3 loop is CASSLLAGAQETQYF. CDR3 sequence (DNA): TGCGCCAGCAGCTTGCTAGCGGGGGCCCAAGAGACCCAGTACTTC.

This rearrangement joins TRBV9 to TRBJ2-7; weak D call: TRBD1 (5 bases). This CDR3 has 12 residues. V lost 5 bases, J lost 6 bases, and 12 bases lay in between. The germline CDR1 and CDR2 sequences are SGDLS and YYNGEE. CDR3 loop: CASSALGAEQYF. The DNA of the CDR3 is TGTGCCAGCAGTGCTCTTGGGGCCGAGCAGTACTTC.

The V gene is TRBV5-1, the J gene TRBJ2-3; TRBD2 matches 13 bases. Germline V CDR1 and CDR2: SGHRS, YFSETQ. The V and J ends lost 6 bases and 6 bases, in that order; junction bases with no gene match: 7. This CDR3 is 15 amino acids long. The CDR3 coding sequence is TGCGCCAGCACCACCGGGACTAGCGGGGCTGATACGCAGTATTTT. It specifies CASTTGTSGADTQYF. Using reference TRBV5-1 and TRBJ2-3 for the parts outside the CDR3, the full variable domain is KAGVTQTPRYLIKTRGQQVTLSCSPISGHRSVSWYQQTPGQGLQFLFEYFSETQRNKGNFPGRFSGRQFSNSRSEMNVSTLELGDSALYLCASTTGTSGADTQYFGPGTRLTVL.

The V call is TRBV29-1, the J call TRBJ2-7, with D perhaps matching TRBD1 or TRBD2 (6 bases each). V was pared by 6 bases and J by 1 base, with 13 bases between. CDR1 SQVTM and CDR2 ANQGSEA come from the germline V gene. CDR3 length: 13 residues. DNA of the CDR3: TGCAGCGTGCGGGACACGGATTCCTACGAGCAGTACTTC. This sequence encodes CSVRDTDSYEQYF.

The chain links TRBV28 to TRBJ2-5, with 11 nucleotides matching TRBD2. CDR3 length: 17 amino acids. Germline assignment: CDR1 MDHEN and CDR2 SYDVKM. J lost 0 bases, V lost 3 bases, and 6 bases had no gene match. CDR3 loop: CASSFGLAGGDQETQYF. CDR3 nucleotides: TGTGCCAGCAGTTTTGGGCTAGCGGGGGGAGACCAAGAGACCCAGTACTTC.

J is TRBJ1-2 and V is TRBV19; no clear D gene. V was pared by 3 bases and J by 4 bases, with 9 bases between. Germline V gene data show CDR1 as LNHDA and CDR2 as SQIVND (reference sequence). This CDR3 region has 13 residues. The CDR3 nucleotides are TGTGCCAGTAGTATCCCGGATATCTATGGCTACACCTTC. Amino acids: CASSIPDIYGYTF.